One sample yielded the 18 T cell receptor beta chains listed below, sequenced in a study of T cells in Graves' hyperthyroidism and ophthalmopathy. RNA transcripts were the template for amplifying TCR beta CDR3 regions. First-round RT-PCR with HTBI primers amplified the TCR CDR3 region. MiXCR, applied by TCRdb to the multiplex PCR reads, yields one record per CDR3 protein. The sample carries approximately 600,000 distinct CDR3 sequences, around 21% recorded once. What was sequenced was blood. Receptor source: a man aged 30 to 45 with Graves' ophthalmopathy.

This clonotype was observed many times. The CDR3 coding sequence is TGCAGTGCTAGGTTTGGGCTAGCGGCCGAGGGTTTAAACAATGAGCAGTTCTTC. Its translation is CSARFGLAAEGLNNEQFF. The chain joins TRBV20-1 to TRBJ2-1; TRBD2 matches at 7 bases. This CDR3 comprises 18 residues. Trimming took 3 bases from V and 5 from J; bases not matched to a gene: 19. Germline V gene sequence: CDR1 DFQATT, CDR2 SNEGSKA (reference sequence).

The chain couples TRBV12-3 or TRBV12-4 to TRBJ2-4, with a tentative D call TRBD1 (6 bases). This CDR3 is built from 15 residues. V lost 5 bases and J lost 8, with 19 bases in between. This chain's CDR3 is CASSPWDKGADIQYF. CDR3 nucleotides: TGTGCCAGCAGTCCATGGGACAAGGGAGCAGACATTCAGTACTTC.

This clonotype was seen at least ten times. Here the CDR3 DNA reads TGTGCCAGCAGTCAAAGGGGACCAGACCGCGCAACTAATGAAAAACTGTTTTTT. Protein sequence: CASSQRGPDRATNEKLFF. The gene calls are TRBV7-2 and TRBJ1-4, with D possibly being TRBD1 (5 bases). The CDR3 contains 18 residues. CDR1 and CDR2 from the germline V gene are SGHTA and FQGNSA. The V gene lost 6 bases and the J gene lost 0 bases, with 20 bases spanning the gap.

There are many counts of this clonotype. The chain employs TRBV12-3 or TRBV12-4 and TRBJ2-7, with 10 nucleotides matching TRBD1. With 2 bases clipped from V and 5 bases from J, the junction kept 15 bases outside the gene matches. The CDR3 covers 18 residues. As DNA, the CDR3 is TGTGCCAGCAGTTTAAATTTTTCTGGGGGACAGGGGAGGCACGAGCAGTACTTC. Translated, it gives CASSLNFSGGQGRHEQYF.

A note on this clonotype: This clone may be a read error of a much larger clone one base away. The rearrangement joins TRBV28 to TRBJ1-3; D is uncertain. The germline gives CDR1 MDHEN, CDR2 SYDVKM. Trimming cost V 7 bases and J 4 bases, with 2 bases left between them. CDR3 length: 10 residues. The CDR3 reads CASNGNTIYF. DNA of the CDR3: TGTGCCAGCAACGGAAACACCATATATTTT.

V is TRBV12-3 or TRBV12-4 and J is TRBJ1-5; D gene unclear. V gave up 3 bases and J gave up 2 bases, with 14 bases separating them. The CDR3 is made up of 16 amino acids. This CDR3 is CASSLKSGLGNQPQHF. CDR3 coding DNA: TGTGCCAGCAGTTTGAAAAGTGGGCTCGGCAATCAGCCCCAGCATTTT.

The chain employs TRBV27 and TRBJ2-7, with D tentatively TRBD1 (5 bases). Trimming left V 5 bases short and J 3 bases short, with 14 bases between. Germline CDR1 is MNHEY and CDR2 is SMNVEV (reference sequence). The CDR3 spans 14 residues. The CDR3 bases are TGTGCCAGCAGTACCTCCAGGGAACGCTACGAGCAGTACTTC. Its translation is CASSTSRERYEQYF.

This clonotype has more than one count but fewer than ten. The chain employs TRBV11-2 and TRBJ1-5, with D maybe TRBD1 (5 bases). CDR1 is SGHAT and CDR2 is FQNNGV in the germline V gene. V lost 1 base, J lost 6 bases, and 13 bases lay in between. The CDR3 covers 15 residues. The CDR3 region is CASSLVAGRGQPQHF. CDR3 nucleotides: TGTGCCAGCAGCTTAGTTGCGGGGAGGGGTCAGCCCCAGCATTTT.

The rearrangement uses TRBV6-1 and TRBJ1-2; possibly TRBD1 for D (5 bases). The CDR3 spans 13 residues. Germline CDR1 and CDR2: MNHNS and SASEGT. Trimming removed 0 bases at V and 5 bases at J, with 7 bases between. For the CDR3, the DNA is TGTGCCAGCAGTGAAGCGACAGTATATGGCTACACCTTC. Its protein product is CASSEATVYGYTF.

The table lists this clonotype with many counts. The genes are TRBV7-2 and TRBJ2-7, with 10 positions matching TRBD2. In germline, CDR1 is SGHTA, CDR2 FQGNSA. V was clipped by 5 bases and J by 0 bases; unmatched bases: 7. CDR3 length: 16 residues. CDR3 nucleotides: TGTGCCAGCAGCCGATTGCCTAGCGGGAGCTCCTACGAGCAGTACTTC. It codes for CASSRLPSGSSYEQYF.

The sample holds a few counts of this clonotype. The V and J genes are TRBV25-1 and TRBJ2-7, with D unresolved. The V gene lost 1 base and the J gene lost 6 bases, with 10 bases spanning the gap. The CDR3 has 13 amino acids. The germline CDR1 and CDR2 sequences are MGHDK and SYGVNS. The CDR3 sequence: CASSELSSLEQYF. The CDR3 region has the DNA TGTGCCAGCAGTGAATTGAGCAGTCTCGAGCAGTACTTC.

The CDR3 is CASSRDLRLGDGYTF. The CDR3 nucleotides read TGTGCCAGCAGTCGGGACCTAAGGTTGGGAGATGGCTACACCTTC. The chain joins TRBV7-9 to TRBJ1-2; tentatively, D is TRBD1 (5 bases). V gave up 6 bases and J gave up 6 bases, with 20 bases separating them. The CDR3 runs to 15 residues. Germline V gives CDR1 SEHNR, CDR2 FQNEAQ (reference sequence).

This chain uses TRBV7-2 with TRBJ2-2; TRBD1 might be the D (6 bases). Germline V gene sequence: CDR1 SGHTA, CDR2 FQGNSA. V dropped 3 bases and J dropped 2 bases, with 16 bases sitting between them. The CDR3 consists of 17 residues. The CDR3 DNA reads TGTGCCAGCAGCTTTAAAGCCGGGACACTTAACACCGGGGAGCTGTTTTTT. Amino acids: CASSFKAGTLNTGELFF.

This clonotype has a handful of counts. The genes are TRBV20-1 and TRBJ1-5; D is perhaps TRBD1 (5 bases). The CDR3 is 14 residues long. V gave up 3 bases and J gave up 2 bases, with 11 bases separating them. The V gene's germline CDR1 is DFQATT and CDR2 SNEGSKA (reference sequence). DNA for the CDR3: TGCAGTGCTAGGAGGGGTGACGGCAATCAGCCCCAGCATTTT. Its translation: CSARRGDGNQPQHF.

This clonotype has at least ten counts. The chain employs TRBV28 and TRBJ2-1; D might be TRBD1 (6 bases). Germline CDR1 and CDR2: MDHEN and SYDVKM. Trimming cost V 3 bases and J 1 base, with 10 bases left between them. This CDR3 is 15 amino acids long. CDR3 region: CASSLDSQSYNEQFF. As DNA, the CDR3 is TGTGCCAGCAGTTTGGACAGTCAGTCCTACAATGAGCAGTTCTTC.

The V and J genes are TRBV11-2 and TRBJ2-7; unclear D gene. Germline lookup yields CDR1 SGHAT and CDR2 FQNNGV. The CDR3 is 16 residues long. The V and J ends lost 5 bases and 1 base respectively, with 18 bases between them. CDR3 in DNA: TGTGCCAGCAGCCCCCCGGCGAGGTGGGGATCCTACGAGCAGTACTTC. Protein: CASSPPARWGSYEQYF.

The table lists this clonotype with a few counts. CDR3 nucleotide sequence: TGTGCCAGTAGTATCGGGGGGGTCCAATACAATGAGCAGTTCTTC. It codes for CASSIGGVQYNEQFF. The chain uses TRBV19 and TRBJ2-1, with TRBD2 matching over 8 bases. Germline V gene sequence: CDR1 LNHDA, CDR2 SQIVND (reference sequence). With 3 bases clipped from V and 4 bases from J, the junction kept 5 bases outside the gene matches. The CDR3 is 15 residues long.

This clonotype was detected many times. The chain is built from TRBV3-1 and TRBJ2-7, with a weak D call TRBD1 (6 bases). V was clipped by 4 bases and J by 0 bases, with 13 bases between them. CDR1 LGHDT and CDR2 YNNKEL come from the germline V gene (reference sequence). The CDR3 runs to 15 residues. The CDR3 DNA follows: TGTGCCAGCAGCCCGCGACAGGAGCTCTCCTACGAGCAGTACTTC. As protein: CASSPRQELSYEQYF.